The TCR beta chain described here comes from a study of T cell changes during pregnancy in multiple sclerosis. The method was immunoSEQ multiplex PCR; TCRdb's version includes in-frame clones alone and lacks a portion of them. This table holds some 46,000 clones, over 90% found once. The length of the CDR3 is 16 residues. Germline CDR1 is LGHNA and CDR2 is YSLEER. Trimming took 0 bases from V and 2 from J, leaving 10 bases between them. This TCR was recovered from a female donor with multiple sclerosis, enrolled in a pregnancy study. The chain uses TRBV4-3 and TRBJ2-2; unclear D gene. The material was peripheral blood, obtained in the third trimester of pregnancy. Written as DNA, the CDR3 is TGCGCCAGCAGCCAAGATTCCGGAGTTAACACCGGGGAGCTGTTTTTT. It codes for CASSQDSGVNTGELFF.